This TCR beta chain originates from a study of PD-L1 blockade in urothelial cancer. The assay was immunoSEQ multiplex PCR, and TCRdb's table has in-frame clones only and misses some. The table lists approximately 50,000 clones, 85% to 90% of them singletons, with over 20% in the top ten. The V gene end was trimmed by 5 bases and the J gene end by 5 bases; junction bases not matched to a gene: 8. From germline, CDR1 is GTSNPN and CDR2 SVGIG (reference sequence). This CDR3 has 13 amino acids. Time point reported: pretreatment peripheral blood. The rearrangement joins TRBV30 to TRBJ2-7; 8 nucleotides align to TRBD2. This TCR derives from a man aged 55 to 70 with urothelial cancer. Sequencing used PBMCs, obtained around atezolizumab (anti-PD-L1) treatment. The DNA for the CDR3 is TGTGCCTGGTATGACCAAGCGGGAGACGAGCAGTACTTC. Protein product: CAWYDQAGDEQYF.